These T cell receptor beta chains were read from a single sample in a study of post-analysis software for immune sequencing data. TCRdb recomputed calls from the PCR reads with MiXCR, one row per CDR3 protein. The table includes hundreds of thousands of distinct CDR3 sequences, approximately 30% detected once. Sequencing was done on a sample of blood. All receptors come from a girl aged 10 to 17 with multiple sclerosis. The CDR3 runs from the conserved cysteine through the conserved F or W. A D gene is named only where the DNA matches it firmly. Clone sizes are given selectively: once, few, many, or a class where the clone is expanded.

V: TRBV5-1
D: -
J: TRBJ2-1
length: 15
size: few
CDR3: CASSLVQGEVDEQFF
DNA: TGCGCCAGCAGCTTGGTTCAGGGCGAGGTGGATGAGCAGTTCTTC

V: TRBV2
D: TRBD1
J: TRBJ1-4
length: 13
size: -
CDR3: CAGIVDRGEKLFF
DNA: TGTGCCGGCATCGTGGACAGGGGGGAAAAACTGTTTTTT

V: TRBV20-1
D: TRBD2
J: TRBJ2-1
length: 12
size: few
CDR3: CSATSSGTEQFF
DNA: TGCAGTGCCACGTCTAGCGGGACTGAGCAGTTCTTC

V: TRBV7-8
D: -
J: TRBJ2-5
length: 14
size: many
CDR3: CASSLGRGQETQYF
DNA: TGTGCCAGCAGCTTAGGCAGGGGACAAGAGACCCAGTACTTC

V: TRBV29-1
D: -
J: TRBJ1-4
length: 10
size: few
CDR3: CSAKNEKLFF
DNA: TGCAGCGCAAAGAATGAAAAACTGTTTTTT

V: TRBV24-1
D: -
J: TRBJ2-3
length: 14
size: few
CDR3: CATSDLRGTDTQYF
DNA: TGTGCCACCAGTGATTTGCGGGGAACAGATACGCAGTATTTT

V: TRBV6-2/TRBV6-3
D: TRBD2
J: TRBJ2-7
length: 14
size: few
CDR3: CASSYSSGNREQYF
DNA: TGTGCCAGCAGTTACTCTAGCGGGAATCGTGAGCAGTACTTC

V: TRBV28
D: -
J: TRBJ1-5
length: 16
size: -
CDR3: CASSFLAGGLDQPQHF
DNA: -

V: TRBV5-1
D: -
J: TRBJ2-7
length: 12
size: -
CDR3: CASSFRGSEQYF
DNA: TGCGCCAGCAGCTTTAGGGGTTCCGAGCAGTACTTC

V: TRBV20-1
D: -
J: TRBJ1-6
length: 14
size: -
CDR3: CSAMRGSLNSPLHF
DNA: TGCAGTGCTATGCGGGGTTCACTAAATTCACCCCTCCACTTT

V: TRBV28
D: -
J: TRBJ2-4
length: 12
size: -
CDR3: CASGWGYNEQYF
DNA: TGTGCCAGCGGATGGGGCTACAATGAGCAGTACTTC

V: TRBV6-5
D: TRBD1
J: TRBJ2-7
length: 14
size: many
CDR3: CASSNDRGSYEQYF
DNA: TGTGCCAGCAGTAACGACAGGGGAAGCTACGAGCAGTACTTC

V: TRBV5-1
D: -
J: TRBJ2-1
length: 15
size: -
CDR3: CASGLDGSSYNEQFF
DNA: TGCGCCAGCGGCTTGGACGGGAGCTCCTACAATGAGCAGTTCTTC

V: TRBV20-1
D: -
J: TRBJ1-1
length: 15
size: few
CDR3: CSAIPEWGGDTEAFF
DNA: TGCAGTGCTATCCCCGAGTGGGGGGGGGACACTGAAGCTTTCTTT

V: TRBV6-5
D: -
J: TRBJ1-2
length: 15
size: -
CDR3: CASRAFGRAEYGYTF
DNA: TGTGCCAGCAGGGCGTTTGGACGGGCGGAATATGGCTACACCTTC

V: TRBV12-5
D: -
J: TRBJ2-3
length: 12
size: few
CDR3: CASGSSLYTQYF
DNA: TGTGCTAGTGGTTCCAGCCTCTATACGCAGTATTTT

V: TRBV7-8
D: -
J: TRBJ1-2
length: 14
size: -
CDR3: CASSLLQAQYGYTF
DNA: TGTGCCAGCAGCTTATTACAGGCGCAGTATGGCTACACCTTC

V: TRBV6-6
D: -
J: TRBJ2-3
length: 11
size: many
CDR3: CASSTTDTQYF
DNA: TGTGCCAGCAGCACCACAGATACGCAGTATTTT

V: TRBV7-2
D: -
J: TRBJ1-6
length: 17
size: once
CDR3: CASSLISGDPYNSPLHF
DNA: TGTGCCAGCAGCTTAATTAGCGGGGACCCGTATAATTCACCCCTCCACTTT

V: TRBV6-2/TRBV6-3
D: -
J: TRBJ1-1
length: 16
size: -
CDR3: CASTSGGSVMNTEAFF
DNA: TGTGCCAGCACATCAGGAGGGTCCGTGATGAACACTGAAGCTTTCTTT

V: TRBV25-1
D: -
J: TRBJ1-1
length: 15
size: few
CDR3: CASSDGGRVYAEAFF
DNA: TGTGCCAGCAGTGATGGGGGGCGAGTGTACGCTGAAGCTTTCTTT

V: TRBV4-1
D: -
J: TRBJ1-2
length: 14
size: -
CDR3: CAGSQDPGDFGYTF
DNA: TGCGCCGGCAGCCAAGATCCGGGGGATTTTGGCTACACCTTC

V: TRBV6-2/TRBV6-3
D: TRBD2
J: TRBJ2-1
length: 14
size: few
CDR3: CASSNSGRAGEQFF
DNA: TGTGCCAGCAGTAATAGCGGGAGGGCCGGTGAGCAGTTCTTC

V: TRBV11-2
D: TRBD1
J: TRBJ2-1
length: 19
size: -
CDR3: CASSSGDRGRLSSYNEQFF
DNA: TGTGCCAGCAGCTCCGGGGACAGGGGTCGGCTAAGCTCCTACAATGAGCAGTTCTTC

V: TRBV7-2
D: -
J: TRBJ2-1
length: 15
size: few
CDR3: CASSRTESSYNEQFF
DNA: TGTGCCAGCAGTAGAACAGAGAGCTCCTACAATGAGCAGTTCTTC

V: TRBV3-1
D: -
J: TRBJ1-1
length: 14
size: few
CDR3: CASSQGIQGSEAFF
DNA: TGTGCCAGCAGCCAAGGAATACAGGGATCTGAAGCTTTCTTT

V: TRBV6-2/TRBV6-3
D: -
J: TRBJ2-4
length: 11
size: few
CDR3: CASRGLGEQYF
DNA: TGTGCCAGCAGGGGTTTAGGGGAGCAGTACTTC

V: TRBV7-8
D: TRBD2
J: TRBJ2-3
length: 16
size: -
CDR3: CASSLTSGYSTDTQYF
DNA: TGTGCCAGCAGCCTTACTAGCGGGTATAGCACAGATACGCAGTATTTT

V: TRBV2
D: TRBD1
J: TRBJ1-2
length: 15
size: -
CDR3: CASRAAGTGGGGYTF
DNA: TGTGCCAGCAGAGCTGCCGGGACAGGGGGTGGAGGCTACACCTTC

V: TRBV5-6
D: -
J: TRBJ2-5
length: 13
size: -
CDR3: CASDGRGRETQYF
DNA: TGTGCCAGCGACGGCCGGGGAAGAGAGACCCAGTACTTC

V: TRBV27
D: -
J: TRBJ2-1
length: 18
size: -
CDR3: CANSFPSGGSRSYNEQFF
DNA: TGTGCCAACAGTTTCCCGTCTGGAGGGTCAAGATCCTACAATGAGCAGTTCTTC

V: TRBV3-1
D: TRBD1
J: TRBJ1-2
length: 16
size: few
CDR3: CASSFHRGSRAYGYTF
DNA: TGTGCCAGCAGCTTTCACAGGGGTAGCCGAGCGTATGGCTACACCTTC

V: TRBV7-2
D: TRBD1
J: TRBJ1-2
length: 14
size: -
CDR3: CASSLIEGASGYTF
DNA: TGTGCCAGCAGCTTAATCGAGGGGGCGAGTGGCTACACCTTC

V: TRBV19
D: -
J: TRBJ2-7
length: 14
size: -
CDR3: CASSNRQPYYEQYF
DNA: TGTGCCAGTAGTAATCGGCAGCCTTACTACGAGCAGTACTTC

V: TRBV5-1
D: -
J: TRBJ2-3
length: 16
size: -
CDR3: CASSRRKGADTDTQYF
DNA: TGCGCCAGCAGCCGGCGGAAAGGGGCCGACACAGATACGCAGTATTTT

V: TRBV12-3/TRBV12-4
D: -
J: TRBJ2-5
length: 14
size: few
CDR3: CASSFRGFPQTQYF
DNA: TGTGCCAGCAGTTTCCGGGGCTTCCCCCAGACCCAGTACTTC

V: TRBV5-1
D: -
J: TRBJ1-5
length: 13
size: few
CDR3: CASSLRVNQPQHF
DNA: TGCGCCAGCAGCTTAAGGGTCAATCAGCCCCAGCATTTT

V: TRBV27
D: -
J: TRBJ2-7
length: 14
size: few
CDR3: CASSFRRDTYEQYF
DNA: TGTGCCAGCAGTTTTCGTCGGGATACCTACGAGCAGTACTTC

V: TRBV7-2
D: -
J: TRBJ1-1
length: 14
size: -
CDR3: CASSLGRSSPRAFF
DNA: TGTGCCAGCAGCTTAGGTCGATCGTCCCCGAGGGCTTTCTTT

V: TRBV7-2
D: TRBD1
J: TRBJ1-2
length: 14
size: few
CDR3: CASSLDRGLYGYTF
DNA: TGTGCCAGCAGCCTTGACAGGGGGCTGTATGGCTACACCTTC

V: TRBV10-3
D: TRBD1
J: TRBJ2-7
length: 16
size: few
CDR3: CAISEAKDRSPYEQYF
DNA: TGTGCCATCAGTGAGGCGAAGGACAGGAGTCCATACGAGCAGTACTTC

V: TRBV7-2
D: -
J: TRBJ2-5
length: 13
size: -
CDR3: CSSSLGAPGEQYF
DNA: TGTTCTAGCAGCTTAGGAGCCCCAGGGGAGCAGTACTTC

V: TRBV12-3/TRBV12-4
D: TRBD1
J: TRBJ2-3
length: 14
size: -
CDR3: CASNPGQVADTQYF
DNA: TGTGCCAGCAACCCGGGACAGGTAGCGGATACGCAGTATTTT

V: TRBV10-1
D: TRBD1
J: TRBJ1-1
length: 16
size: -
CDR3: CASSALRDSMNTEAFF
DNA: TGCGCCAGCAGTGCTCTTCGGGACAGCATGAACACTGAAGCTTTCTTT

V: TRBV7-2
D: -
J: TRBJ2-1
length: 15
size: -
CDR3: CASSPPGSRRNEQFF
DNA: TGTGCCAGCAGCCCGCCGGGATCCCGGCGGAATGAGCAGTTCTTC

V: TRBV15
D: -
J: TRBJ2-1
length: 15
size: few
CDR3: CATSSRDLRDNEQFF
DNA: TGTGCCACCAGCTCCCGGGACCTCAGAGACAATGAGCAGTTCTTC

V: TRBV6-1
D: -
J: TRBJ1-5
length: 15
size: -
CDR3: CASSIGGDSNQPQHF
DNA: TGTGCCAGCAGTATAGGGGGAGATAGCAATCAGCCCCAGCATTTT

V: TRBV3-1
D: -
J: TRBJ1-1
length: 12
size: -
CDR3: CASSRKNTEAFF
DNA: TGTGCCAGCAGTCGAAAGAACACTGAAGCTTTCTTT

V: TRBV12-3/TRBV12-4
D: -
J: TRBJ2-1
length: 13
size: many
CDR3: CASSLNRWNEQFF
DNA: TGTGCCAGCAGTTTAAACAGGTGGAATGAGCAGTTCTTC

V: TRBV6-6
D: -
J: TRBJ2-6
length: 17
size: few
CDR3: CASLQGGSIPGANVLTF
DNA: TGTGCCTCTCTCCAGGGGGGATCTATTCCCGGGGCCAACGTCCTGACTTTC

V: TRBV3-1
D: TRBD2
J: TRBJ2-1
length: 16
size: -
CDR3: CASSRRLARPYNEQFF
DNA: TGTGCCAGCAGCCGCCGACTAGCCAGGCCCTACAATGAGCAGTTCTTC

V: TRBV28
D: TRBD1
J: TRBJ1-1
length: 13
size: -
CDR3: CASSTGGNTEAFF
DNA: TGTGCCAGCAGCACAGGGGGCAACACTGAAGCTTTCTTT